Listed here are 18 T cell receptor beta chains from one sample, sequenced in a study of radiation and T cells in renal cell carcinoma. Time point here: blood 2 weeks post-SBRT. Treatment in this sample: 15 Gy SBRT to primary tumor, nephrectomy 4 weeks later. Clones were sequenced by immunoSEQ multiplex PCR, and TCRdb holds only the in-frame ones, with some missing. This table holds about 130,000 clones, approximately 78% found once. The source was blood, collected from a patient whose treatment included radiotherapy and nephrectomy. These receptors were collected from a woman aged 55-70 years with renal cell carcinoma.

This clone was detected only once. CDR3 loop: CASSPWTLRNTDTQYF. CDR3 sequence (DNA): TGTGCCAGCAGTCCCTGGACTTTACGAAACACAGATACGCAGTATTTT. The chain combines TRBV6-8 with TRBJ2-3, with D perhaps matching TRBD2 (5 bases). The V end was cut by 5 bases, the J end by 2 bases, with 17 bases between. The CDR3 runs to 16 residues. Germline V gene lookup returns CDR1 MNHGY and CDR2 SAAAGT.

The chain is built from TRBV28 and TRBJ1-4; 10 bases line up with TRBD1. CDR1 and CDR2 from the germline V gene are MDHEN and SYDVKM. J was trimmed by 8 bases and V by 7 bases; bases with no gene match: 10. The CDR3 loop spans 15 amino acids. The CDR3 DNA reads TGTGCCAGCATTGACTCGGACAGGGGGTGGGAAAAACTGTTTTTT. It is translated as CASIDSDRGWEKLFF.

This clone was recorded a few times. The chain links TRBV9 to TRBJ1-2; D is ambiguous. Germline V gene lookup returns CDR1 SGDLS and CDR2 YYNGEE. With 0 bases removed from V and 4 bases from J, the gap between germline ends came to 10 bases. The CDR3 sequence is 14 residues long. In nucleotides, the CDR3 is TGTGCCAGCAGCGTAGAGGCAAGGGCCTATGGCTACACCTTC. Translated, it gives CASSVEARAYGYTF.

This clone occurred a few times. The V call is TRBV19, the J call TRBJ1-5; D is possibly TRBD1 (5 bases). V was cut by 5 bases and J by 10 bases, with 15 bases left in between. Per the germline V gene, CDR1 is LNHDA and CDR2 is SQIVND (reference sequence). The CDR3 sequence is 13 residues long. CDR3 DNA: TGTGCCAGTAGTGGGACGGCGAAATCTCCCCAGCATTTT. It codes for CASSGTAKSPQHF.

The chain joins TRBV7-9 to TRBJ2-5; D gene ambiguous. The CDR3 is 13 amino acids. Trimming took 8 bases from V and 4 from J, leaving 14 bases between them. The germline V gene encodes CDR1 SEHNR and CDR2 FQNEAQ (reference sequence). The CDR3 sequence is CASVMSQAETQYF. The CDR3 DNA reads as TGTGCCAGCGTAATGTCGCAAGCAGAGACCCAGTACTTC.

The chain carries TRBV6-5 and TRBJ1-6, with 7 bases identical to TRBD1. The CDR3 is 14 amino acids. The germline V gene encodes CDR1 MNHEY and CDR2 SVGAGI. V shed 5 bases and J 7 bases; nucleotides not matched to a gene: 5. The CDR3 DNA reads TGTGCCAGCAGTCTCGGACAGGACAATTCACCCCTCCACTTT. Translated, it gives CASSLGQDNSPLHF.

The chain combines TRBV2 with TRBJ1-5; D perhaps matches TRBD1 (5 bases). The germline V and J ends were trimmed by 5 bases and 0 bases, with 8 bases remaining between them. The length of the CDR3 is 14 residues. Germline loops: CDR1 SNHLY, CDR2 FYNNEI. DNA for the CDR3: TGTGCCAGCAGTTGGGACTATAGCAATCAGCCCCAGCATTTT. It yields the protein CASSWDYSNQPQHF.

This clone was counted once. The DNA for the CDR3 is TGTGCCAGCAAAATTCTGAGCTCGAACTATGGCTACACCTTC. It encodes CASKILSSNYGYTF. V gene TRBV2 combines with J gene TRBJ1-2, with D unresolved. V lost 7 bases and J lost 2, with 14 bases in between. This CDR3 contains 14 residues. The germline V gene encodes CDR1 SNHLY and CDR2 FYNNEI. Variable domain in full (rest from reference TRBV2 and TRBJ1-2): EPEVTQTPSHQVTQMGQEVILRCVPISNHLYFYWYRQILGQKVEFLVSFYNNEISEKSEIFDDQFSVERPDGSNFTLKIRSTKLEDSAMYFCASKILSSNYGYTFGSGTRLTVV.

The chain carries TRBV7-9 and TRBJ2-1; 9 nucleotides match TRBD1. Germline V gene lookup returns CDR1 SEHNR and CDR2 FQNEAQ (reference sequence). After removal of 5 bases from V and 4 bases from J, the junction contained 15 bases not matched to a gene. This CDR3 has 18 residues. The CDR3 region is CASSPGAGTGYYYNEQFF. The CDR3 DNA is TGTGCCAGCAGCCCCGGCGCCGGGACAGGGTATTATTACAATGAGCAGTTCTTC. The full variable domain, completed using reference TRBV7-9 and TRBJ2-1, is DTGVSQNPRHKITKRGQNVTFRCDPISEHNRLYWYRQTLGQGPEFLTYFQNEAQLEKSRLLSDRFSAERPKGSFSTLEIQRTEQGDSAMYLCASSPGAGTGYYYNEQFFGPGTRLTVL.

This chain uses TRBV10-3 with TRBJ1-4, with a weak D call TRBD1 (5 bases). The CDR3 has 14 residues. Trimming left V 10 bases short and J 8 bases short, with 20 bases between. Germline CDR1 ENHRY, CDR2 SYGVKD. The CDR3 is CATTPSGGEEKLFF. CDR3 DNA sequence: TGTGCCACTACCCCCAGCGGGGGGGAGGAAAAACTGTTTTTT.

V usage is TRBV4-1 and J usage is TRBJ1-4; the D is unclear. Trimming shortened V by 0 bases and J by 5 bases, and 4 bases separated the two germline ends. The germline V gene has CDR1 MGHRA and CDR2 YSYEKL. The CDR3 contains 13 residues. CDR3 sequence: CASSQEGNEKLFF. CDR3 nucleotide sequence: TGCGCCAGCAGCCAAGAGGGGAATGAAAAACTGTTTTTT.

This chain uses TRBV19 with TRBJ2-5, with 9 bases that match TRBD1. Germline V gene sequence: CDR1 LNHDA, CDR2 SQIVND (reference sequence). This CDR3 has 16 residues. After removal of 4 bases from V and 5 bases from J, the junction contained 11 bases not matched to a gene. The CDR3 spells CASSTSGTGFTETQYF. In DNA form, the CDR3 reads TGTGCCAGTAGTACTTCCGGGACAGGGTTTACCGAGACCCAGTACTTC.

The chain has TRBV27 and TRBJ2-2; D remains ambiguous. V shed 3 bases and J shed 6 bases, with 17 bases lying between them. Germline-derived CDR1 and CDR2 are MNHEY and SMNVEV (reference sequence). The length of the CDR3 is 16 residues. The CDR3 reads CASSFRTGPYAGELFF. The CDR3 nucleotides read TGTGCCAGCAGTTTTAGGACCGGGCCATATGCCGGGGAGCTGTTTTTT.

Here the CDR3 reads CASGGGMNTEAFF. The CDR3 bases are TGCGCCAGCGGGGGAGGGATGAACACTGAAGCTTTCTTT. The chain carries TRBV5-1 and TRBJ1-1; a possible D gene is TRBD1 (5 bases). V dropped 7 bases and J dropped 0 bases, with 10 bases sitting between them. The germline V gene encodes CDR1 SGHRS and CDR2 YFSETQ. This CDR3 region has 13 residues.

CDR3 nucleotides: TGTGCCAGCAGCTTGGCTTCCCCGGGACAGGGAGACTATGGCTACACCTTC. Translation: CASSLASPGQGDYGYTF. The chain recombines TRBV7-2 with TRBJ1-2; 9 bases are a match to TRBD1. Per the germline V gene, CDR1 is SGHTA and CDR2 is FQGNSA. There are 17 residues in the CDR3. Germline trimming cut 3 bases from V and 3 bases from J; bases unmatched to any gene: 11. The variable domain in full, with the rest retrieved from reference TRBV7-2 and TRBJ1-2, is GAGVSQSPSNKVTEKGKDVELRCDPISGHTALYWYRQSLGQGLEFLIYFQGNSAPDKSGLPSDRFSAERTGGSVSTLTIQRTQQEDSAVYLCASSLASPGQGDYGYTFGSGTRLTVV.

The rearrangement uses TRBV5-4 and TRBJ2-2; D gene uncertain. From germline, CDR1 is SGHNT and CDR2 YYREEE (reference sequence). The CDR3 runs 15 residues. The ends were cut back, 2 bases at V and 1 base at J, with 9 bases in the middle. The CDR3 region has the DNA TGTGCCAGCAGCTTCCCCTCACAGAACACCGGGGAGCTGTTTTTT. It specifies CASSFPSQNTGELFF.

This chain connects TRBV28 to TRBJ2-7; 9 bases fit TRBD1. This CDR3 has 16 amino acids. Trimming took 5 bases from V and 2 from J; bases not matched to a gene: 10. Germline loops: CDR1 MDHEN, CDR2 SYDVKM. The CDR3 loop reads CASSTGDRVSAYEQYF. CDR3 bases: TGTGCCAGCAGTACGGGGGACAGGGTTTCCGCCTACGAGCAGTACTTC.

This chain connects TRBV6-5 to TRBJ1-4; D not resolved. This CDR3 has 14 amino acids. Germline V gives CDR1 MNHEY, CDR2 SVGAGI. Trimming left V 4 bases short and J 5 bases short, with 11 bases between. CDR3 residues: CASSSTDENEKLFF. CDR3 DNA sequence: TGTGCCAGCAGTTCGACGGACGAGAATGAAAAACTGTTTTTT.